This TCR beta chain stems from a study of CD4 and CD8 cells across lung adenocarcinoma regions. The patients had localized lung adenocarcinoma, a non-small cell subtype. This CDR3 has 13 residues. The junction had 0 bases not matched to a gene; V was cut back by 4 bases and J by 3 bases. Looked up from germline, CDR1 is SQVTM and CDR2 is ANQGSEA. TCRdb called the PCR reads again in MiXCR, with one record for every CDR3 protein. Among thousands of distinct CDR3 sequences listed, around 43% were seen once. This chain connects TRBV29-1 to TRBJ2-1, with 10 nucleotides matching TRBD2. Sequenced: CD4+ T cells from the margin of a lung tumor. This sequence originates from a male donor with lung adenocarcinoma. The CD4 and CD8 labels of this study may be unreliable. The CDR3 protein is CSVGTSGYNEQFF. In DNA form, the CDR3 reads TGCAGCGTTGGGACTAGCGGCTACAATGAGCAGTTCTTC.